Listed below are T cell receptor beta chains from one sample, sequenced in a study of blood T cell repertoires in COVID-19. Profiled with immunoSEQ multiplex PCR; TCRdb holds only in-frame clones, not every one. Among about 80,000 clones listed, over 75% were seen once. The sequenced material came from peripheral blood. The receptors stem from an elderly man with acute or convalescent COVID-19. The CDR3 runs from the conserved cysteine through the conserved F or W. Fields, in order: J gene, V gene, CDR3 protein.

j_gene: TRBJ2-5
v_gene: TRBV4-1
CDR3aa: CASSQDSTGRETQYF

j_gene: TRBJ2-4
v_gene: TRBV11-2
CDR3aa: CASSFQGLAKNIQYF

j_gene: TRBJ1-2
v_gene: TRBV7-6
CDR3aa: CASSPDRGLYGYTF

j_gene: TRBJ1-4
v_gene: TRBV13
CDR3aa: CASSFKANEKLFF

j_gene: TRBJ1-4
v_gene: TRBV28
CDR3aa: CASSFPSLLHRDREKLFF

j_gene: TRBJ2-3
v_gene: TRBV9
CDR3aa: CASSVVPSGGGDTQYF

j_gene: TRBJ1-2
v_gene: TRBV5-4
CDR3aa: CASHPQGARWSYGYTF

j_gene: TRBJ2-7
v_gene: TRBV27
CDR3aa: CASSSLIAGTSGGDYYEQYF

j_gene: TRBJ2-7
v_gene: TRBV6-5
CDR3aa: CASSSPSEQYF

j_gene: TRBJ1-5
v_gene: TRBV4-1
CDR3aa: CASSQASRGSNQPQHF

j_gene: TRBJ1-1
v_gene: TRBV29-1
CDR3aa: CSVEPLVQNTEAFF

j_gene: TRBJ2-2
v_gene: TRBV14
CDR3aa: CASSQVQGYSLGELFF

j_gene: TRBJ2-2
v_gene: TRBV5-6
CDR3aa: CASSRGRQGGTGELFF

j_gene: TRBJ1-3
v_gene: TRBV21-1
CDR3aa: CASSTTGGGGGNTIYF